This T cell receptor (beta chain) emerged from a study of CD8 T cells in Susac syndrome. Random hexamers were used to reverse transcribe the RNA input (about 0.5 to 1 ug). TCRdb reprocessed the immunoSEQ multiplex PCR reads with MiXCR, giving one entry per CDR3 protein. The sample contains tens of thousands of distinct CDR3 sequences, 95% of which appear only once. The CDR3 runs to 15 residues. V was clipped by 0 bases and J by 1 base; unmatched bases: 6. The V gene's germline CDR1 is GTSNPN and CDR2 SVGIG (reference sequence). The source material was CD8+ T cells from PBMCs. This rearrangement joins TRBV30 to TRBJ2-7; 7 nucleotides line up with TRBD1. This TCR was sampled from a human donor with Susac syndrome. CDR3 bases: TGTGCCTGGAGTGTAGGGGGCAGTCTATCCTACGAGCAGTACTTC. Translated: CAWSVGGSLSYEQYF.